This T cell receptor (beta chain) was captured by sequencing in a study of CD8 T cells in Susac syndrome. Reverse transcription of roughly 0.5 to 1 ug RNA was carried out with random hexamers. Amplification of TCR beta CDR3 across 54 Vbeta and 13 Jbeta was performed with immunoSEQ multiplex PCR. TCRdb called the immunoSEQ multiplex PCR reads again in MiXCR, with one record for every CDR3 protein. Of 200,000 to 250,000 distinct CDR3 sequences listed, about 93% were seen once; the top ten hold approximately 0.072%. TCR beta was sequenced from blood CD8+ and CD4+ T cells. Multiple sclerosis controls were treatment-naive patients with stable or active relapsing-remitting disease. Purification of the CD8+ and CD4+ T cells relied on negative isolation, and TEMRA cells underwent FACS enrichment. Looked up from germline, CDR1 is MGHRA and CDR2 is YSYEKL. The V segment lost 0 bases and the J segment 1 base; nucleotides outside the gene matches: 2. CDR3 size: 17 residues.

The receptor's source is a human donor with multiple sclerosis. The rearrangement uses TRBV4-1 and TRBJ2-2, with 10 bases lining up with TRBD2. The sample comprised CD4+ T cells from PBMCs. In DNA form, the CDR3 reads TGCGCCAGCAGCCAAGATTGGACTAGCGGGAACACCGGGGAGCTGTTTTTT. Encoded protein: CASSQDWTSGNTGELFF.